The table lists the clone carrying this T cell receptor beta chain with a count of one. What it binds is not known. The data belong to a study of cytomegalovirus exposure and HLA in healthy donors. Primers: 60 Vbeta forward and 13 Jbeta reverse. Profiled with immunoSEQ multiplex PCR; TCRdb holds only in-frame clones, not every one. The table lists about 95,000 clones, over 70% of them singletons, with 4.9% in the top ten. General study findings and limits: In a later analysis, across HLA loci, associated TCR counts were highest for DRB1, lowest for HLA-C.

The receptor was derived from a woman aged 40 to 50 in good health and CMV-seronegative. Sequenced input: PBMCs.

Here the CDR3 DNA reads TGTGCCAGCTCACTCCAGGGGGCGGGCTCACCCCTCCACTTT. It translates to CASSLQGAGSPLHF. The chain has TRBV18 and TRBJ1-6, with 8 bases lining up with TRBD1. The germline V gene has CDR1 KGHSH and CDR2 LQKENI. This CDR3 comprises 14 residues. The J segment lost 10 bases and the V segment lost 4 bases, leaving 6 bases of the junction unmatched.